Listed below are T cell receptor beta chains from one sample, sequenced in a study of blood T cell repertoires in COVID-19. Some clones are missing from TCRdb's copy, which holds only in-frame ones; the method was immunoSEQ multiplex PCR. The data show around 200,000 clones, approximately 90% seen once. What was sequenced was peripheral blood. The receptors originated from a man aged 60 to 69 who had recovered from COVID-19. The conserved cysteine and the conserved F or W are not part of the CDR3 here. Fields, in order: CDR3 protein, V gene.

ASSEEGLAFYEQY	TRBV5-1
ASSIGQYHNEQF	TRBV19
ASRPVRGSYEQY	TRBV28
ASSPLASGRFTDTQY	TRBV9
ASSFRPRGGTDTQY	TRBV7-9
ASSEVGSSYEQY	TRBV6-4
ASNLAWTSGEQY	TRBV2
ASSIVLSTGQGMENTEAF	TRBV19
ASSEGQGDTEAF	TRBV14
ASSLAAGNTEAF	TRBV7-2
ASSLNRGPYEQY	TRBV11-2
ASSLEGLAGVDEQF	TRBV5-1
ASRWDMGVGEQY	TRBV11-2
AWSTGGGETQY	TRBV30
ASTRGFTNEKLF	TRBV19
AISVERLAGVVEQY	TRBV10-3
ASSPPLAASDTQY	TRBV19
ASSLNPTSGRAGSYNEQF	TRBV7-3
ASSPGVQETQY	TRBV4-3
ASSRGSSETQY	TRBV18
ASTMILGTGDRNTIY	TRBV19
ASSLRSQGRTGELF	TRBV11-3